The 5 T cell receptor beta chains in this list originate from one sample, sequenced in a study of CD8+CD57+ T cells in acquired aplastic anemia. TCR beta VDJ combinations and CDR3 sequences were profiled from genomic DNA. One entry per CDR3 protein results from TCRdb running MiXCR on the reads. The sample holds 150,000 or so distinct CDR3 sequences; about 48% are singletons and the top ten take more than 10%. Patients chosen for sequencing had CD8+CD57+ cells that had expanded, as shown by flow cytometry. Sequencing was carried out using sorted CD4+, CD8+, or CD8+CD57+ T cells (not recorded which) from PBMCs. The source of these receptors is a human donor with aplastic anemia.

This clonotype appeared many times. The genes are TRBV2 and TRBJ2-1, with D hard to call. The CDR3 runs 16 residues. Deletions cut 0 bases from V and 3 bases from J, with 12 bases between. Germline V gives CDR1 SNHLY, CDR2 FYNNEI. CDR3: CASSEAVSILYNEQFF. CDR3 sequence (DNA): TGTGCCAGCAGTGAAGCCGTTAGCATTCTCTACAATGAGCAGTTCTTC.

This clonotype was detected many times. The chain is built from TRBV19 and TRBJ1-2; a weak D match, TRBD1 (5 bases). Germline CDR1 LNHDA, CDR2 SQIVND (reference sequence). V lost 2 bases to trimming and J lost 4 bases, with 17 bases between them. The CDR3 covers 16 residues. The CDR3 reads CASSISHPAGIYGYTF. The CDR3, as DNA: TGTGCCAGTAGTATATCGCACCCGGCAGGGATCTATGGCTACACCTTC.

This clonotype showed up just once. The missing conserved phenylalanine or tryptophan at the end of this CDR3 makes a read error likely. It is unclear where the CDR3 begins or ends on the DNA, so no DNA is shown, and the CDR3 is as TCRdb lists it. V and J are TRBV19 and TRBJ2-3. Germline CDR1 LNHDA, CDR2 SQIVND (reference sequence). Inclusive of both ends, the CDR3 amounts to 8 amino acids. This CDR3 reads CASSIDTR.

This chain connects TRBV6-2 or TRBV6-3 to TRBJ1-6; no clear D. This CDR3 contains 14 residues. CDR1 and CDR2 (germline): MNHEY, SVGEGT. The V gene lost 0 bases and the J gene lost 7 bases, with 7 bases spanning the gap. The CDR3 is CASSYSSVNSPLHF. As DNA, the CDR3 is TGTGCCAGCAGTTACTCCAGTGTCAATTCACCCCTCCACTTT.

This clonotype was observed at least ten times. The chain employs TRBV7-2 and TRBJ2-1, with 7 bases identical to TRBD1. In germline, CDR1 is SGHTA, CDR2 FQGNSA. The CDR3 runs to 18 residues. The V segment lost 0 bases and the J segment 5 bases; nucleotides outside the gene matches: 13. The CDR3 here is CASSLALVGGRLNNEQFF. In DNA form, the CDR3 reads TGTGCCAGCAGCTTAGCCCTTGTAGGGGGCCGGCTTAACAATGAGCAGTTCTTC.